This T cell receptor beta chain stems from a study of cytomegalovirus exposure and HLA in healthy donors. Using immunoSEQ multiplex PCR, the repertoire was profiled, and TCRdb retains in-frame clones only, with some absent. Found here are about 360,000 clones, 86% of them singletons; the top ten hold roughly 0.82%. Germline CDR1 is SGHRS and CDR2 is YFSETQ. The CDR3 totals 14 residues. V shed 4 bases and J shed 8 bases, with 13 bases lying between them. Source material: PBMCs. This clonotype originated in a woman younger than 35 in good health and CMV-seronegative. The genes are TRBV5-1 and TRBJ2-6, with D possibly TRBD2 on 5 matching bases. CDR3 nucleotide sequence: TGCGCCAGCAGCCACCGGCCGGGGACCAACGTCCTGACTTTC. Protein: CASSHRPGTNVLTF.